The clone carrying this TCR beta chain occurred a few times. Its antigen is unknown. These data belong to a study of blood T cells in healthy people across ages. General study points: A conclusive naive versus antigen-experienced comparison was prevented by the unsorted PBMCs. Age brought a roughly linear fall in TCR beta diversity measured per million T cells.

Then a second PCR, running roughly 7 to 12 cycles, was carried out with a sample-barcoded 5' primer and a J-beta primer mix. TCRdb reprocessed the 5' RACE reads with MiXCR, giving one entry per CDR3 protein. The table has roughly 1 million distinct CDR3 sequences, roughly a quarter seen once. From germline, CDR1 is SQVTM and CDR2 ANQGSEA. V lost 4 bases to trimming and J lost 3 bases, with 10 bases between them. The CDR3 spans 12 residues. These same records also appear under a second study, on T cells of mothers and their children. That study adds: Whether related or unrelated, pairs show similar shaping of TCR recombination output by thymic selection.

The gene calls are TRBV29-1 and TRBJ2-7, with D possibly TRBD2 on 6 matching bases. The receptor's source is a girl aged 2 to 10 in good health. Sequencing was carried out using blood. The CDR3 DNA reads as TGCAGCGTTGGGGACTCTCTCTACGAGCAGTACTTC. It encodes CSVGDSLYEQYF.